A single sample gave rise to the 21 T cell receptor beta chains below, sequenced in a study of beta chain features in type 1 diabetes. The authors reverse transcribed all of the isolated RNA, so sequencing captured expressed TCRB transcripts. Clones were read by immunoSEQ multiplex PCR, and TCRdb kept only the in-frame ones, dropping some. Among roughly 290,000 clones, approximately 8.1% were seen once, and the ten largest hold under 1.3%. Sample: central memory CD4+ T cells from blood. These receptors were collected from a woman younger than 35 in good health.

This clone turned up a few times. The CDR3 is CASSLSAGNEQFF. CDR3 DNA: TGTGCCAGCAGCTTATCCGCAGGCAATGAGCAGTTCTTC. V usage is TRBV7-8 and J usage is TRBJ2-1, with unresolved D. Trimming removed 2 bases at V and 6 bases at J, with 8 bases between. Germline values: CDR1 SGHVS, CDR2 FQNEAQ. The CDR3 consists of 13 residues.

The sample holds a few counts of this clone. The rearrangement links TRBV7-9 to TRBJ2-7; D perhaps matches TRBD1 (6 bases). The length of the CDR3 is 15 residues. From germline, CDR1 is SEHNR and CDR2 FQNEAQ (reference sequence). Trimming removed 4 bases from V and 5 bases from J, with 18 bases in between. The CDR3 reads CASSSGRDIRHEQYF. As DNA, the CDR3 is TGTGCCAGCAGCTCCGGCCGGGACATCAGACACGAGCAGTACTTC.

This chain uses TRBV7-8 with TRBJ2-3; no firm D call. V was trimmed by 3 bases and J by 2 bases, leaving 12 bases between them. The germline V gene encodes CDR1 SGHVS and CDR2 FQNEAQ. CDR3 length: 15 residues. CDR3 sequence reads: CASSLNSPLTDTQYF. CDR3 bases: TGTGCCAGCAGCTTGAACTCCCCGCTCACAGATACGCAGTATTTT.

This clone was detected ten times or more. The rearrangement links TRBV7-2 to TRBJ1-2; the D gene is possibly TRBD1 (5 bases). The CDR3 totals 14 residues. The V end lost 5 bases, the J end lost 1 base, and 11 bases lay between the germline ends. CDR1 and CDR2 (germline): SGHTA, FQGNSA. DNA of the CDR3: TGTGCCAGCAGCCCAGACAGAAATAACTATGGCTACACCTTC. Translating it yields CASSPDRNNYGYTF.

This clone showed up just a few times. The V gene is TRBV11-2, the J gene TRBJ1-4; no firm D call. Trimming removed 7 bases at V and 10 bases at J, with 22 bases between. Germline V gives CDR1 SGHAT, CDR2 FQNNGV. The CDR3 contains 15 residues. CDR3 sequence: CASTKEISLAGKLFF. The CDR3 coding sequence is TGTGCCAGCACCAAAGAGATATCCCTAGCTGGAAAACTGTTTTTT.

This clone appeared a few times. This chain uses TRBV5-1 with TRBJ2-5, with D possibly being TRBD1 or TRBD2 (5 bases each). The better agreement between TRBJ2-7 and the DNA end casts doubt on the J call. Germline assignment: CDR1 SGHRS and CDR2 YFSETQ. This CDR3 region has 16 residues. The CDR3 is CASIKQPGARSYEQYF. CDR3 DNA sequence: TGCGCCAGCATCAAACAACCCGGGGCTAGGTCCTACGAGCAGTACTTC.

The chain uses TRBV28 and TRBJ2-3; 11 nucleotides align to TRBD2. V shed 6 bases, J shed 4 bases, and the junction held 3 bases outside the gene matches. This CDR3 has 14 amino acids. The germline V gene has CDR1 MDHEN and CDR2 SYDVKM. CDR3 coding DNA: TGTGCCAGCAGACTAGCGGGGGACGCAGATACGCAGTATTTT. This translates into CASRLAGDADTQYF.

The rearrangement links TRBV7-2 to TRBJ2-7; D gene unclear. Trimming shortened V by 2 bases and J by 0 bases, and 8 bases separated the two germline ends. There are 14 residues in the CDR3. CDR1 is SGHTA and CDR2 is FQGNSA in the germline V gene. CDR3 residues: CASSLRRNSYEQYF. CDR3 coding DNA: TGTGCCAGCAGCTTACGTCGGAACTCCTACGAGCAGTACTTC.

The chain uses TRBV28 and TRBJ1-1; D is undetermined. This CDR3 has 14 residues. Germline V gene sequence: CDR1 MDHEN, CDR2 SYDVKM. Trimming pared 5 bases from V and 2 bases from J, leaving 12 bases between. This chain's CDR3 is CASSLKQHNTEAFF. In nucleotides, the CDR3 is TGTGCCAGCAGTCTCAAGCAGCATAACACTGAAGCTTTCTTT.

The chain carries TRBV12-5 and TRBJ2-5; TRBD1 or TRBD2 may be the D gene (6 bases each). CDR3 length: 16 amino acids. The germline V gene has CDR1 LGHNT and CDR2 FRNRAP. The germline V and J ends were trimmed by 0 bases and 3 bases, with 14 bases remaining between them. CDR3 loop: CASGLVMGGSEETQYF. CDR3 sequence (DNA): TGTGCTAGTGGTTTGGTAATGGGGGGCAGTGAAGAGACCCAGTACTTC.

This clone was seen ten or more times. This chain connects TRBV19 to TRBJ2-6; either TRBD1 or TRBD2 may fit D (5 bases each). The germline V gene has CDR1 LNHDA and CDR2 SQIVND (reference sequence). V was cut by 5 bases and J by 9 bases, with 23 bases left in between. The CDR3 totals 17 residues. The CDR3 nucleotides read TGTGCCAGTAGTCTACGGGCCGGGGCCATTTCGAGCAACGTCCTGACTTTC. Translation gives CASSLRAGAISSNVLTF.

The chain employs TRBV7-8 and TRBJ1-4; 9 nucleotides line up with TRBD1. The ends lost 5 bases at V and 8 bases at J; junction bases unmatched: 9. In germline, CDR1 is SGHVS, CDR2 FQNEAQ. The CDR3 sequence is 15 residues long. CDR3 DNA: TGTGCCAGCAGCGCTAACAGGGGGCGAGGGGAAAAACTGTTTTTT. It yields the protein CASSANRGRGEKLFF.

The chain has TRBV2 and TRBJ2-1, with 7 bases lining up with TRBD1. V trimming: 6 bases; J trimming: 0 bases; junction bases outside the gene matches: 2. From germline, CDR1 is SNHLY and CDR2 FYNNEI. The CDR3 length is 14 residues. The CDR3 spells CASSRDSSYNEQFF. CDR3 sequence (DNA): TGTGCCAGCAGCCGGGACAGCTCCTACAATGAGCAGTTCTTC.

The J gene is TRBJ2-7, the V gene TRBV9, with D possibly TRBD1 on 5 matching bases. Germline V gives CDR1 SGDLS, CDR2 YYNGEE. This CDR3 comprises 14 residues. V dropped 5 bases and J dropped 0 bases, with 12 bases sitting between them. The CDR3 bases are TGTGCCAGCAGTGAGCAGGGCTCCTCCTACGAGCAGTACTTC. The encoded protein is CASSEQGSSYEQYF. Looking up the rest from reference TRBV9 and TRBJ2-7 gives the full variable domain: DSGVTQTPKHLITATGQRVTLRCSPRSGDLSVYWYQQSLDQGLQFLIQYYNGEERAKGNILERFSAQQFPDLHSELNLSSLELGDSALYFCASSEQGSSYEQYFGPGTRLTVT.

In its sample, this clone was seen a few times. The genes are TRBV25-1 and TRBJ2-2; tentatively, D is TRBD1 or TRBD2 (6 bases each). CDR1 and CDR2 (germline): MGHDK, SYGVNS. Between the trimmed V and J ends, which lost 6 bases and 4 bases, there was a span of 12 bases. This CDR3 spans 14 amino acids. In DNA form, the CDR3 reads TGTGCCAGCAGGAGCTGGGGGGCCACCGGGGAGCTGTTTTTT. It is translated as CASRSWGATGELFF.

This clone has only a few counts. CDR3 residues: CASSQGKGLAGEQETQYF. CDR3 DNA sequence: TGTGCCAGCAGCCAAGGAAAAGGACTAGCGGGGGAGCAAGAGACCCAGTACTTC. V is TRBV9 and J is TRBJ2-5; TRBD2 matches 13 bases. CDR1 SGDLS and CDR2 YYNGEE come from the germline V gene. V trimming: 4 bases; J trimming: 2 bases; junction bases outside the gene matches: 11. This CDR3 is 18 amino acids long. The variable domain in full, with the rest retrieved from reference TRBV9 and TRBJ2-5, is DSGVTQTPKHLITATGQRVTLRCSPRSGDLSVYWYQQSLDQGLQFLIQYYNGEERAKGNILERFSAQQFPDLHSELNLSSLELGDSALYFCASSQGKGLAGEQETQYFGPGTRLLVL.

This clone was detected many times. CDR3 DNA sequence: TGCGCCAGCAGCTTGATCGGGGCTACTTCCTACAATGAGCAGTTCTTC. Residues: CASSLIGATSYNEQFF. The rearrangement links TRBV5-1 to TRBJ2-1; D might be TRBD1 or TRBD2, each matching 5 bases. Trimming removed 1 base from V and 1 base from J, with 12 bases in between. This CDR3 has 16 residues. The germline gives CDR1 SGHRS, CDR2 YFSETQ.

CDR3 loop: CASSLVSTNQETQYF. Here the CDR3 DNA reads TGTGCCAGCAGCTTGGTATCCACAAACCAAGAGACCCAGTACTTC. The chain links TRBV5-8 to TRBJ2-5; D call uncertain. Germline-derived CDR1 and CDR2 are SGHTS and YDEGEE. The CDR3 has 15 residues. The germline V and J ends were trimmed by 0 bases and 0 bases, with 9 bases remaining between them.

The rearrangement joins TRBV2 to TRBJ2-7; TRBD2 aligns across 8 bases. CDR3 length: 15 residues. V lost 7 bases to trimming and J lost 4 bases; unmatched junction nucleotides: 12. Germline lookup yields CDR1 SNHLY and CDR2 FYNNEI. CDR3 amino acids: CASTPTAGVYYEQYF. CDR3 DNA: TGTGCCAGCACCCCCACAGCGGGAGTCTATTACGAGCAGTACTTC.

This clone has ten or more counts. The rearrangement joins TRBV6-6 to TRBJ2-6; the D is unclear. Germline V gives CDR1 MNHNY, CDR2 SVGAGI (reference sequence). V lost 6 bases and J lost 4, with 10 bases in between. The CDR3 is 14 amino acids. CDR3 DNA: TGTGCCAGCAGGGTTCAGTCCGGGGCCAACGTCCTGACTTTC. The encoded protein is CASRVQSGANVLTF.

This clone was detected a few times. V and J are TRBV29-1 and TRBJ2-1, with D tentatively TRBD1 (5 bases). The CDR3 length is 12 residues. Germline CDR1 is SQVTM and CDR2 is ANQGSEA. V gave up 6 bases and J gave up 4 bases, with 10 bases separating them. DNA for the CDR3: TGCAGCGTAGTCAGGGTATACAATGAGCAGTTCTTC. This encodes CSVVRVYNEQFF.